One sample yielded the 9 T cell receptor beta chains listed below, sequenced in a study of blood T cell repertoires in COVID-19 (dated by TCRdb to 2020 to 2022). Receptor amplification or capture employed the immunoSEQ multiplex PCR assay. TCRdb stores this immuneACCESS table with in-frame sequences only. Part of the clones is absent; in the studies checked, under half of the shortfall reflects unresolved V genes, and no reason is known for the rest. Across this sample there are 270,000 or so clones, with about nine tenths seen only once. The ten largest clones take up roughly 3.9% of the sample. The sequencing input was PBMCs or T cells enriched from blood (not recorded which). Receptors were obtained from a woman between 25 and 40 years old with acute COVID-19.

The chain recombines TRBV11-2 with TRBJ2-2; 9 positions match TRBD2. The CDR3 sequence is 19 residues long. Unmatched junction bases numbered 13, after V lost 4 bases and J lost 1 base. Germline V CDR1 and CDR2: SGHAT, FQNNGV. This CDR3 is CASSSLAGEVPLNTGELFF. CDR3 sequence (DNA): TGTGCCAGCAGCTCGTTAGCGGGAGAGGTGCCCCTGAACACCGGGGAGCTGTTTTTT.

V gene TRBV4-1 combines with J gene TRBJ2-7; TRBD2 matches 9 bases. The length of the CDR3 is 16 residues. CDR1 and CDR2 (germline): MGHRA, YSYEKL. The trim removed 0 bases at V and 2 bases at J, leaving 5 bases unmatched. CDR3 nucleotides: TGCGCCAGCAGCCAAGACAGACTAGCGGCCGCCTACGAGCAGTACTTC. Residues: CASSQDRLAAAYEQYF.

The CDR3 nucleotides are TGTGCCAGCAGCCAGGGGGGAAAAGAGCAGTACTTC. This translates into CASSQGGKEQYF. V and J are TRBV6-5 and TRBJ2-7, with a weak D call TRBD1 (7 bases). Germline CDR1 is MNHEY and CDR2 is SVGAGI. CDR3 length: 12 residues. The V end was cut by 6 bases, the J end by 7 bases, with 13 bases between.

The chain employs TRBV5-6 and TRBJ2-7; maybe TRBD2 (6 bases). The CDR3 length is 15 residues. Germline V gene lookup returns CDR1 SGHDT and CDR2 YYEEEE. V lost 7 bases, J lost 2 bases, and 19 bases lay in between. In DNA form, the CDR3 reads TGTGCCAGCCGGGGGATACAGTCCCTCACCTACGAGCAGTACTTC. Residues: CASRGIQSLTYEQYF.

This clone was detected a few times. V is TRBV14 and J is TRBJ2-7; 9 nucleotides line up with TRBD2. This CDR3 is built from 17 residues. Germline lookup yields CDR1 SGHDN and CDR2 FVKESK. J gave up 5 bases and V 1 base, and 12 bases lay outside the gene matches. Here the CDR3 reads CASSQVMGSGRKHEQYF. The CDR3 nucleotides read TGTGCCAGCAGCCAAGTTATGGGAAGCGGGAGGAAGCACGAGCAGTACTTC.

The chain is built from TRBV30 and TRBJ1-5; TRBD1 is a possible D gene (5 bases). The V and J ends lost 3 bases and 3 bases respectively, with 15 bases between them. CDR3 length equals 15 residues. Germline CDR1 reads GTSNPN; CDR2 reads SVGIG (reference sequence). The CDR3 reads CAWSSGQGYNQPQHF. As DNA, the CDR3 is TGTGCCTGGAGCTCAGGGCAGGGTTACAATCAGCCCCAGCATTTT.

The chain employs TRBV7-2 and TRBJ2-5; tentative D call: TRBD2 (7 bases). This CDR3 is 13 amino acids long. Trimming stripped 4 bases from V and 6 bases from J, with 12 bases between. From germline, CDR1 is SGHTA and CDR2 FQGNSA. The CDR3 spells CASSSQGGKTQYF. The CDR3 DNA is TGTGCCAGCAGCTCACAGGGAGGGAAGACCCAGTACTTC.

The rearrangement links TRBV27 to TRBJ1-5, with 10 bases that match TRBD1. Germline trimming cut 6 bases from V and 4 bases from J; bases unmatched to any gene: 9. Germline values: CDR1 MNHEY, CDR2 SMNVEV (reference sequence). The CDR3 is 16 residues long. The CDR3 nucleotides are TGTGCCAGCAGGCCATCGGGACAGGGGAAAAATCAGCCCCAGCATTTT. Translated, it gives CASRPSGQGKNQPQHF.

The V and J genes are TRBV7-9 and TRBJ1-5; D not resolved. The V end lost 1 base, the J end lost 2 bases, and 9 bases lay between the germline ends. Germline V gives CDR1 SEHNR, CDR2 FQNEAQ (reference sequence). The CDR3 totals 15 residues. The CDR3 region is CASSLGDIGNQPQHF. In nucleotides, the CDR3 is TGTGCCAGCAGCTTAGGCGACATAGGCAATCAGCCCCAGCATTTT. Using reference TRBV7-9 and TRBJ1-5 for the parts outside the CDR3, the full variable domain is DTGVSQNPRHKITKRGQNVTFRCDPISEHNRLYWYRQTLGQGPEFLTYFQNEAQLEKSRLLSDRFSAERPKGSFSTLEIQRTEQGDSAMYLCASSLGDIGNQPQHFGDGTRLSIL.